The clone carrying this TCR beta chain was counted a few times. Its matching antigen is unknown. The source of the sample is a study of cytomegalovirus exposure and HLA in healthy donors. Study-wide results and limits: The productive fraction for most TCR beta V segments was about 87% or about 30% in an earlier analysis. V- and J-gene trimming of TCR beta was linked (in a later analysis) to a missense DCLRE1C variant.

This CDR3 spans 13 amino acids. V was cut by 6 bases and J by 5 bases, with 11 bases left in between. In germline, CDR1 is SNHLY, CDR2 FYNNEI. Vbeta (60) and Jbeta (13) primers were used in the PCR. Profiled with immunoSEQ multiplex PCR; TCRdb holds only in-frame clones, not every one. This table has about 120,000 clones, approximately 76% appearing once. All donors participated as healthy donors of bone marrow. The rearrangement links TRBV2 to TRBJ2-1; D uncertain. Sequencing input: PBMCs. The origin of this receptor is a man aged 55 to 70 in good health and CMV-seropositive. DNA for the CDR3: TGTGCCAGCAGGGAGTACGGAGACAATGAGCAGTTCTTC. This codes for CASREYGDNEQFF.